The 4 T cell receptor beta chains below all came from one sample that was sequenced in a study of cytomegalovirus exposure and HLA in healthy donors. Primers included in the PCR were 60 Vbeta and 13 Jbeta primers. Generated by immunoSEQ multiplex PCR, the TCRdb table keeps only in-frame clones and is missing some. This sample yields 160,000 or so clones, of which over 80% are seen a single time; approximately 1.5% belongs to the top ten. Sample: PBMCs. All receptors come from a woman aged 18-29 years in good health and CMV-seronegative.

The chain joins TRBV29-1 to TRBJ2-4, with 7 bases that match TRBD2. CDR3 length equals 17 residues. The V gene end was trimmed by 6 bases and the J gene end by 0 bases; junction bases not matched to a gene: 14. Germline CDR1 reads SQVTM; CDR2 reads ANQGSEA. CDR3 region: CSVAGSLADLAKNIQYF. As DNA, the CDR3 is TGCAGCGTGGCCGGAAGTCTAGCGGACTTAGCCAAAAACATTCAGTACTTC.

V and J are TRBV4-1 and TRBJ1-2, with D perhaps TRBD1 (6 bases). The CDR3 loop spans 15 amino acids. Per the germline V gene, CDR1 is MGHRA and CDR2 is YSYEKL. V was cut by 7 bases and J by 0 bases, with 15 bases left in between. In DNA form, the CDR3 reads TGCGCCAGCACTACAATCCAGGGGACTAACTATGGCTACACCTTC. Translating it yields CASTTIQGTNYGYTF.

The J gene is TRBJ2-7, the V gene TRBV27; 7 nucleotides line up with TRBD2. The trim removed 4 bases at V and 5 bases at J, leaving 8 bases unmatched. Germline lookup yields CDR1 MNHEY and CDR2 SMNVEV (reference sequence). CDR3 size: 14 residues. CDR3: CASSYGGISNEQYF. In nucleotides, the CDR3 is TGTGCCAGCAGTTACGGGGGGATTTCCAACGAGCAGTACTTC.

This rearrangement joins TRBV7-9 to TRBJ1-1; no reliable D call. The CDR3 is made up of 13 amino acids. Germline CDR1 is SEHNR and CDR2 is FQNEAQ (reference sequence). Trimming removed 0 bases at V and 6 bases at J, with 8 bases between. The CDR3 coding sequence is TGTGCCAGCAGCTTAGCGCAGAAGTCTGAAGCTTTCTTT. Amino acid sequence: CASSLAQKSEAFF.